Included here is one TCR beta chain sequence, with context. Its antigen is unknown. This specimen includes other DNA sequences encoding the same CDR3. This sample is drawn from a study of shared clonotypes between healthy human individuals. Profiling relied on immunoSEQ multiplex PCR, and the TCRdb table lists in-frame clones only, not all of them. Of approximately 1,000,000 clones listed, approximately 80% are singletons. Overall study results and limits: Against clonotypes common to all four donors, non-shared ones had lower generation probabilities. Despite large depth, sorted-subset datasets appeared incompletely sequenced.

Material: memory CD4+ T cells from PBMCs. Subset noted: CD45RA-negative fraction. This clonotype was sampled from a man aged 18 to 29 in good health. Some clones in this sample may be carry-over from other donors' samples.

The CDR3 loop is CASSGGAGLSYEQYF. CDR3 nucleotides: TGTGCCAGCAGCGGTGGGGCGGGACTCTCCTACGAGCAGTACTTC. The chain joins TRBV9 to TRBJ2-7; tentatively, D is TRBD2 (6 bases). This CDR3 region has 15 residues. The germline V gene has CDR1 SGDLS and CDR2 YYNGEE. V lost 3 bases to trimming and J lost 0 bases, with 13 bases between them.